A single sample is the source of the 23 T cell receptor beta chains below, sequenced in a study of CD8+CD57+ T cells in acquired aplastic anemia. Genomic DNA acted as the template from which TCR beta VDJ combination and CDR3 sequence profiling were carried out. TCRdb processed the reads anew with MiXCR; each CDR3 protein has one entry. The sample gives under 200,000 distinct CDR3 sequences, approximately 40% of which show up once; approximately 1% is in the top ten. Sequenced input: sorted CD4+, CD8+, or CD8+CD57+ T cells (not recorded which) from PBMCs. The receptors originated from a human donor in good health.

This chain joins TRBV5-8 and TRBJ1-1; TRBD1 matches 10 bases. Per the germline V gene, CDR1 is SGHTS and CDR2 is YDEGEE. V trimming: 2 bases; J trimming: 3 bases; junction bases outside the gene matches: 10. The length of the CDR3 is 17 residues. Written as DNA, the CDR3 is TGTGCCAGCAGCTTTCCGGGACAGGGGTCGGAGGACACTGAAGCTTTCTTT. Translated: CASSFPGQGSEDTEAFF.

This clonotype was recorded a few times. The CDR3 DNA is TGCGCCAGCAGCCAAGAACGAGCGGGCCCCAAAAACATTCAGTACTTC. Encoded protein: CASSQERAGPKNIQYF. The chain carries TRBV4-1 and TRBJ2-4, with a weak D call TRBD2 (6 bases). The CDR3 consists of 16 residues. Per germline, CDR1 MGHRA and CDR2 YSYEKL. V lost 0 bases and J 2 bases, leaving 11 bases between the germline ends.

The rearrangement uses TRBV6-1 and TRBJ1-2; 7 nucleotides line up with TRBD1. The CDR3 is 16 residues long. The trim removed 8 bases at V and 8 bases at J, leaving 20 bases unmatched. The germline V gene encodes CDR1 MNHNS and CDR2 SASEGT. For the CDR3, the DNA is TGTGCCAGCGCGACTTCCCGCGGGACAGAATTTGTCGGCTACACCTTC. Its translation is CASATSRGTEFVGYTF.

In its sample, this clonotype was seen many times. The CDR3 region is CASSTSGVAGEKFF. The DNA of the CDR3 is TGTGCCAGCAGCACCAGTGGAGTAGCGGGAGAGAAGTTCTTC. V is TRBV7-9 and J is TRBJ2-1, with 9 bases fitting TRBD2. The CDR3 length is 14 residues. From germline, CDR1 is SEHNR and CDR2 FQNEAQ (reference sequence). J was trimmed by 14 bases and V by 5 bases; bases with no gene match: 13. The variable domain in full, completed from reference TRBV7-9 and TRBJ2-1, reads DTGVSQNPRHKITKRGQNVTFRCDPISEHNRLYWYRQTLGQGPEFLTYFQNEAQLEKSRLLSDRFSAERPKGSFSTLEIQRTEQGDSAMYLCASSTSGVAGEKFFGPGTRLTVL.

The genes are TRBV15 and TRBJ1-6; TRBD1 aligns across 7 bases. V gave up 5 bases and J gave up 9 bases; unmatched junction bases: 7. CDR1 is LNHNV and CDR2 is YYDKDF in the germline V gene (reference sequence). The CDR3 totals 14 residues. For the CDR3, the DNA is TGTGCCACCAGCTTACGGACAGGTGGTTCACCCCTCCACTTT. It codes for CATSLRTGGSPLHF.

This clonotype was seen a handful of times. The CDR3 region has the DNA TGTGCCAGCAGCCAAGCTACGTGGGGCGGGGAGCTGTTTTTT. This encodes CASSQATWGGELFF. The genes are TRBV11-2 and TRBJ2-2; D ambiguous. CDR3 size: 14 residues. Trimming removed 5 bases at V and 7 bases at J, with 14 bases between. CDR1 is SGHAT, CDR2 FQNNGV, per germline.

In this sample, this clonotype turned up a few times. This chain links TRBV6-2 or TRBV6-3 with TRBJ1-5; TRBD1 agrees at 7 bases. This CDR3 has 14 residues. Germline values: CDR1 MNHEY, CDR2 SVGEGT. With 2 bases clipped from V and 6 bases from J, the junction kept 4 bases outside the gene matches. CDR3: CASSYLQGSQPQHF. The CDR3 DNA is TGTGCCAGCAGTTACCTACAGGGGAGTCAGCCCCAGCATTTT.

This clonotype appeared many times. The chain uses TRBV9 and TRBJ2-7; D may be TRBD1 (6 bases). Germline lookup yields CDR1 SGDLS and CDR2 YYNGEE. The CDR3 extends over 15 amino acids. Trimming cost V 4 bases and J 3 bases, with 17 bases left between them. The CDR3 DNA reads as TGTGCCAGCAGCCTTAGACAGGAGACTTACTACGAGCAGTACTTC. Translating it yields CASSLRQETYYEQYF. Full variable domain (remainder filled in from reference TRBV9 and TRBJ2-7): DSGVTQTPKHLITATGQRVTLRCSPRSGDLSVYWYQQSLDQGLQFLIQYYNGEERAKGNILERFSAQQFPDLHSELNLSSLELGDSALYFCASSLRQETYYEQYFGPGTRLTVT.

This clonotype was observed many times. The chain couples TRBV10-3 to TRBJ2-1; D unresolved. Germline CDR1 ENHRY, CDR2 SYGVKD. Trimming shortened V by 2 bases and J by 6 bases, and 11 bases separated the two germline ends. The CDR3 loop spans 14 amino acids. CDR3 sequence reads: CAISEGDDSNEQFF. CDR3 DNA: TGTGCCATCAGTGAGGGGGATGACTCCAATGAGCAGTTCTTC.

In regard to this clonotype: The CDR3 ends on some other residue instead of the conserved phenylalanine or tryptophan, so this is likely a read error. The DNA is omitted, as the CDR3 cannot be located on it reliably, and the CDR3 follows TCRdb's listing. The V and J genes are TRBV19 and TRBJ2-6; the D call of TRBD1 is as the table states it, not checked on the DNA. Germline assignment: CDR1 LNHDA and CDR2 SQIVND (reference sequence). Ends included, the CDR3 has 15 residues. CDR3 loop: CASRTQGAGANVLKI.

V gene TRBV7-9 combines with J gene TRBJ2-3, with D uncertain. Trimming left V 10 bases short and J 2 bases short, with 13 bases between. This CDR3 is built from 13 residues. Germline V gene data show CDR1 as SEHNR and CDR2 as FQNEAQ (reference sequence). The CDR3 here is CATRPPHTDTQYF. CDR3 DNA: TGTGCCACCCGGCCTCCCCACACAGATACGCAGTATTTT.

The chain links TRBV14 to TRBJ1-2, with a possible D match to TRBD1 (5 bases). From germline, CDR1 is SGHDN and CDR2 FVKESK. This CDR3 comprises 16 residues. Trimming pared 0 bases from V and 5 bases from J, leaving 16 bases between. In DNA form, the CDR3 reads TGTGCCAGCAGCCAAGATTGGACACAGCTGTATTATGGCTACACCTTC. Translated, it gives CASSQDWTQLYYGYTF.

Turning to this clonotype: The junction departs from the called germline gene at one end, perhaps through a read error. This sequence joins TRBV19 and TRBJ2-7; weak D call: TRBD2 (6 bases). The CDR3 is 15 amino acids. Germline V gene lookup returns CDR1 LNHDA and CDR2 SQIVND (reference sequence). The CDR3 nucleotides are TGCGCCAGTAGTACAACTAGCTTCTCAAGCTACGAGCAGTACTTC. Translating it yields CASSTTSFSSYEQYF.

This clonotype was counted at least ten times. At one end the junction does not follow the germline gene, possibly because of a read error. The chain carries TRBV7-2 and TRBJ2-1, with 11 bases fitting TRBD2. Germline V gene sequence: CDR1 SGHTA, CDR2 FQGNSA. This CDR3 region has 13 residues. The CDR3, as DNA: TGTGCCAGCAGCATAGCGGGGGGGTTTGAGCAGTTCTTC. It codes for CASSIAGGFEQFF.

The rearrangement links TRBV12-3 or TRBV12-4 to TRBJ1-1, with TRBD1 as a possible D gene (5 bases). This CDR3 is 15 amino acids long. V was trimmed by 7 bases and J by 3 bases, leaving 18 bases between them. This chain's CDR3 is CASTPRDARYTEAFF. As DNA, the CDR3 is TGTGCCAGCACCCCGAGGGACGCTCGGTACACTGAAGCTTTCTTT.

This clonotype was found many times. The chain uses TRBV7-2 and TRBJ1-2; TRBD1 aligns across 7 bases. CDR1 and CDR2 (germline): SGHTA, FQGNSA. V trimming: 5 bases; J trimming: 8 bases; junction bases outside the gene matches: 14. The CDR3 loop spans 15 amino acids. Here the CDR3 reads CASSHTNDRAMGYTF. The CDR3 nucleotides read TGTGCCAGCAGCCACACCAACGACAGGGCTATGGGCTACACCTTC.

There are many counts of this clonotype. The chain carries TRBV7-3 and TRBJ1-1; D gene ambiguous. V shed 2 bases and J shed 1 base, with 8 bases lying between them. Germline V gene sequence: CDR1 SGHTA, CDR2 FQGTGA. This CDR3 is built from 14 residues. CDR3 residues: CASSLRAANTEAFF. The CDR3 nucleotides are TGTGCCAGCAGCTTACGGGCAGCGAACACTGAAGCTTTCTTT. Drawing the rest from reference TRBV7-3 and TRBJ1-1, the complete variable domain is GAGVSQTPSNKVTEKGKYVELRCDPISGHTALYWYRQSLGQGPEFLIYFQGTGAADDSGLPNDRFFAVRPEGSVSTLKIQRTERGDSAVYLCASSLRAANTEAFFGQGTRLTVV.

This clonotype was seen a few times. The chain links TRBV28 to TRBJ2-6; no reliable D call. CDR1 is MDHEN and CDR2 is SYDVKM in the germline V gene. V was cut by 5 bases and J by 1 base, with 6 bases left in between. This CDR3 has 14 amino acids. Here the CDR3 DNA reads TGTGCCAGCAGTCTAGGGTCTGGGGCCAACGTCCTGACTTTC. Translating gives CASSLGSGANVLTF.

The chain employs TRBV7-9 and TRBJ2-7, with D perhaps TRBD1 (5 bases). Trimming took 5 bases from V and 2 from J, leaving 10 bases between them. Germline V gene data show CDR1 as SEHNR and CDR2 as FQNEAQ (reference sequence). The length of the CDR3 is 13 residues. The chain's CDR3 is CASSRRVAYEQYF. CDR3 nucleotides: TGTGCCAGCAGCCGCAGGGTTGCCTACGAGCAGTACTTC. The whole variable domain, remainder taken from reference TRBV7-9 and TRBJ2-7, is DTGVSQNPRHKITKRGQNVTFRCDPISEHNRLYWYRQTLGQGPEFLTYFQNEAQLEKSRLLSDRFSAERPKGSFSTLEIQRTEQGDSAMYLCASSRRVAYEQYFGPGTRLTVT.

The DNA for the CDR3 is TGTGCCAGCTCACCACTCCGGGACAATCAGCCCCAGCATTTT. Protein sequence: CASSPLRDNQPQHF. This chain links TRBV18 with TRBJ1-5, with unresolved D. V lost 1 base to trimming and J lost 3 bases, with 7 bases between them. Germline V gives CDR1 KGHSH, CDR2 LQKENI. This CDR3 is built from 14 residues.

Here the CDR3 DNA reads TGTGCCAGCAGCTCAGACCGGGGAGGGAAGATGGTGGACACTGAAGCTTTCTTT. Translating gives CASSSDRGGKMVDTEAFF. The chain combines TRBV7-6 with TRBJ1-1, with unresolved D. With 4 bases removed from V and 3 bases from J, the gap between germline ends came to 24 bases. Germline assignment: CDR1 SGHVS and CDR2 FNYEAQ. CDR3 length: 18 amino acids. The full variable domain, rest sourced from reference TRBV7-6 and TRBJ1-1, is GAGVSQSPRYKVTKRGQDVALRCDPISGHVSLYWYRQALGQGPEFLTYFNYEAQQDKSGLPNDRFSAERPEGSISTLTIQRTEQRDSAMYRCASSSDRGGKMVDTEAFFGQGTRLTVV.

This clonotype was counted ten times or more. The chain carries TRBV6-6 and TRBJ1-6; 7 bases line up with TRBD1. Germline CDR1 reads MNHNY; CDR2 reads SVGAGI (reference sequence). The V gene end was trimmed by 5 bases and the J gene end by 7 bases; junction bases not matched to a gene: 8. The CDR3 length is 15 residues. The DNA for the CDR3 is TGTGCCAGCAGTCGAAGACAGGGTACCAATTCACCCCTCCACTTT. Protein: CASSRRQGTNSPLHF.

This clonotype has a count of ten or more. This chain links TRBV5-1 with TRBJ2-5, with 7 bases matching TRBD2. The junction had 3 bases not matched to a gene; V was cut back by 6 bases and J by 1 base. The CDR3 consists of 13 residues. Germline V gene data show CDR1 as SGHRS and CDR2 as YFSETQ. The CDR3 loop reads CASTRLAQETQYF. Here the CDR3 DNA reads TGCGCCAGCACCAGACTAGCCCAAGAGACCCAGTACTTC. The full variable domain, in which reference TRBV5-1 and TRBJ2-5 provide the parts outside the CDR3, is KAGVTQTPRYLIKTRGQQVTLSCSPISGHRSVSWYQQTPGQGLQFLFEYFSETQRNKGNFPGRFSGRQFSNSRSEMNVSTLELGDSALYLCASTRLAQETQYFGPGTRLLVL.